The 32 T cell receptor beta chains listed next were all sequenced from one sample in a study of blood T cell repertoires in COVID-19. Produced via immunoSEQ multiplex PCR; TCRdb's table is partial and in-frame only. The data show around 480,000 clones, around 90% seen once. Specimen: PBMCs or T cells enriched from blood (not recorded which). The receptors shown here come from a woman aged 18-29 years who had recovered from COVID-19.

The sample holds a few counts of this clone. The V gene is TRBV7-9, the J gene TRBJ1-3; TRBD1 might be the D (5 bases). The V and J ends lost 1 base and 0 bases respectively, with 10 bases between them. The CDR3 is 16 residues long. CDR1 SEHNR and CDR2 FQNEAQ come from the germline V gene (reference sequence). CDR3 residues: CASSLGSGFSGNTIYF. As DNA, the CDR3 is TGTGCCAGCAGCTTAGGGTCAGGGTTCTCTGGAAACACCATATATTTT. The whole variable domain, remainder taken from reference TRBV7-9 and TRBJ1-3, is DTGVSQNPRHKITKRGQNVTFRCDPISEHNRLYWYRQTLGQGPEFLTYFQNEAQLEKSRLLSDRFSAERPKGSFSTLEIQRTEQGDSAMYLCASSLGSGFSGNTIYFGEGSWLTVV.

The chain recombines TRBV9 with TRBJ1-1; D might be TRBD1 (6 bases). Trimming stripped 3 bases from V and 5 bases from J, with 20 bases between. In germline, CDR1 is SGDLS, CDR2 YYNGEE. The CDR3 has 16 amino acids. The CDR3 protein is CASSGSHRADGTEAFF. The CDR3 bases are TGTGCCAGCAGCGGATCCCACAGGGCCGATGGGACTGAAGCTTTCTTT.

The V and J genes are TRBV6-5 and TRBJ1-1; 8 bases line up with TRBD1. The CDR3 extends over 14 amino acids. Germline CDR1 is MNHEY and CDR2 is SVGAGI. The V and J ends lost 4 bases and 3 bases, in that order; junction bases with no gene match: 4. The CDR3: CASSSTGEDTEAFF. The CDR3 bases are TGTGCCAGCAGTTCGACAGGGGAGGACACTGAAGCTTTCTTT.

This chain joins TRBV6-5 and TRBJ2-5, with D possibly TRBD2 on 5 matching bases. The CDR3 spans 13 residues. Looked up from germline, CDR1 is MNHEY and CDR2 is SVGAGI. V lost 7 bases, J lost 5 bases, and 14 bases lay in between. The CDR3 spells CASNPGNGETQYF. DNA of the CDR3: TGTGCCAGCAATCCCGGGAACGGGGAGACCCAGTACTTC.

Turning to this clone: The sample carries other DNA sequences with the same CDR3. This chain joins TRBV6-5 and TRBJ1-2; no clear D gene. Per the germline V gene, CDR1 is MNHEY and CDR2 is SVGAGI. Trimming left V 2 bases short and J 8 bases short, with 9 bases between. This CDR3 contains 12 residues. Here the CDR3 DNA reads TGTGCCAGCAGTTACGAGGGCTCGGGCTACACCTTC. Its translation is CASSYEGSGYTF.

This chain joins TRBV5-6 and TRBJ2-5, with TRBD1 matching over 7 bases. Unmatched junction bases numbered 10, after V lost 3 bases and J lost 5 bases. The CDR3 has 15 amino acids. Germline values: CDR1 SGHDT, CDR2 YYEEEE. CDR3: CASSSDRALGETQYF. CDR3 sequence (DNA): TGTGCCAGCAGCTCCGACAGGGCTTTAGGGGAGACCCAGTACTTC. Using reference TRBV5-6 and TRBJ2-5 for the parts outside the CDR3, the full variable domain is DAGVTQSPTHLIKTRGQQVTLRCSPKSGHDTVSWYQQALGQGPQFIFQYYEEEERQRGNFPDRFSGHQFPNYSSELNVNALLLGDSALYLCASSSDRALGETQYFGPGTRLLVL.

This clone was seen just once. This rearrangement joins TRBV6-5 to TRBJ1-4; a possible D gene is TRBD1 (5 bases). Germline V gene data show CDR1 as MNHEY and CDR2 as SVGAGI. The V end was cut by 6 bases, the J end by 15 bases, with 23 bases between. CDR3 size: 14 residues. The CDR3: CASRTGSLGALLFF. In DNA, the CDR3 is TGTGCCAGCAGGACGGGTTCACTTGGGGCGTTATTGTTTTTT.

This chain connects TRBV19 to TRBJ1-3; tentatively, D is TRBD1 (5 bases). The V and J ends lost 7 bases and 2 bases respectively, with 9 bases between them. The CDR3 runs 13 residues. Germline CDR1 LNHDA, CDR2 SQIVND (reference sequence). In DNA, the CDR3 is TGTGCCAGTAAAGGGGAAACTGGAAACACCATATATTTT. The encoded protein is CASKGETGNTIYF.

This sequence joins TRBV3-1 (or the pseudogene TRBV3-2) and TRBJ1-1; 7 bases line up with TRBD1. Trimming removed 6 bases from V and 6 bases from J; junction bases left unmatched: 7. From germline, CDR1 is LGHDT and CDR2 YNNKEL (reference sequence). This CDR3 contains 13 residues. Written as DNA, the CDR3 is TGTGCCAGCAGGCGGGGACAGAGCTCTGAAGCTTTCTTT. Translated, it gives CASRRGQSSEAFF.

The V and J genes are TRBV9 and TRBJ2-3; 8 bases map to TRBD2. The CDR3 extends over 15 amino acids. V shed 0 bases and J 1 base; nucleotides not matched to a gene: 1. The V gene's germline CDR1 is SGDLS and CDR2 YYNGEE. The CDR3 DNA reads TGTGCCAGCAGCGTAGGTAGCGGGGGCACAGATACGCAGTATTTT. Translation: CASSVGSGGTDTQYF.

V gene TRBV10-3 combines with J gene TRBJ2-1; 7 bases align to TRBD1. After removal of 6 bases from V and 15 bases from J, the junction contained 11 bases not matched to a gene. The germline V gene encodes CDR1 ENHRY and CDR2 SYGVKD. The CDR3 totals 12 residues. The CDR3: CAISPDRVMPFF. CDR3 DNA sequence: TGTGCCATCAGCCCCGACAGGGTGATGCCGTTCTTC.

This chain links TRBV9 with TRBJ2-1, with D possibly matching TRBD1 (5 bases). V gave up 1 base and J gave up 4 bases, with 15 bases separating them. The CDR3 consists of 16 residues. Germline CDR1 is SGDLS and CDR2 is YYNGEE. The CDR3 loop reads CASSVKAGSGYNEQFF. CDR3 nucleotides: TGTGCCAGCAGCGTAAAAGCAGGGTCAGGGTACAATGAGCAGTTCTTC.

A single count supports this clone. The CDR3 DNA reads as TGCGCCACCCCGGACTTGAACACCGGGGAGCTGTTTTTT. It specifies CATPDLNTGELFF. The chain links TRBV5-1 to TRBJ2-2; D possibly corresponds to TRBD2 (5 bases). Germline values: CDR1 SGHRS, CDR2 YFSETQ. Trimming took off 9 bases at V and 1 base at J, with 10 bases between the two ends. CDR3 length equals 13 residues.

The rearrangement links TRBV30 to TRBJ1-2; 9 bases fit TRBD1. This CDR3 is built from 13 residues. V dropped 3 bases and J dropped 7; count of bases not matched to a gene: 6. Germline V gives CDR1 GTSNPN, CDR2 SVGIG (reference sequence). This CDR3 is CAWRGQGNRGYTF. CDR3 DNA: TGTGCCTGGAGGGGACAGGGTAATCGTGGCTACACCTTC. The whole variable domain, remainder taken from reference TRBV30 and TRBJ1-2, is SQTIHQWPATLVQPVGSPLSLECTVEGTSNPNLYWYRQAAGRGLQLLFYSVGIGQISSEVPQNLSASRPQDRQFILSSKKLLLSDSGFYLCAWRGQGNRGYTFGSGTRLTVV.

The chain recombines TRBV2 with TRBJ2-3; no reliable D call. The CDR3 totals 14 residues. Trimming left V 7 bases short and J 4 bases short, with 15 bases between. Germline V gene data show CDR1 as SNHLY and CDR2 as FYNNEI. The CDR3 loop reads CASNWRPESDTQYF. CDR3 DNA: TGTGCCAGCAATTGGAGACCGGAGTCAGATACGCAGTATTTT. Variable domain in full (rest from reference TRBV2 and TRBJ2-3): EPEVTQTPSHQVTQMGQEVILRCVPISNHLYFYWYRQILGQKVEFLVSFYNNEISEKSEIFDDQFSVERPDGSNFTLKIRSTKLEDSAMYFCASNWRPESDTQYFGPGTRLTVL.

V gene TRBV30 combines with J gene TRBJ1-2, with 7 bases fitting TRBD1. Trimming took 3 bases from V and 5 from J; bases not matched to a gene: 12. CDR1 is GTSNPN, CDR2 SVGIG, per germline (reference sequence). The CDR3 has 15 residues. CDR3 sequence (DNA): TGTGCCTGGAGCTCCGGGACAGCCTCCCGTTATGGCTACACCTTC. Translation: CAWSSGTASRYGYTF.

The chain recombines TRBV19 with TRBJ1-3; TRBD1 matches at 7 bases. Germline values: CDR1 LNHDA, CDR2 SQIVND (reference sequence). The CDR3 covers 14 residues. V shed 10 bases and J 1 base; nucleotides not matched to a gene: 7. The CDR3 region has the DNA TGTGCCATAGGACAGGCGGAATCTGGAAACACCATATATTTT. It translates to CAIGQAESGNTIYF.

V is TRBV6-5 and J is TRBJ1-5; weak D call: TRBD1 (5 bases). The CDR3 sequence is 14 residues long. Trimming cost V 10 bases and J 7 bases, with 20 bases left between them. CDR1 is MNHEY and CDR2 is SVGAGI in the germline V gene. CDR3 sequence reads: CATHLLTGGQPQHF. DNA of the CDR3: TGTGCCACCCATCTCCTCACGGGGGGACAGCCCCAGCATTTT.

V is TRBV3-1 (or the pseudogene TRBV3-2) and J is TRBJ1-6; D uncertain. In germline, CDR1 is LGHDT, CDR2 YNNKEL (reference sequence). CDR3 size: 15 residues. Trimming shortened V by 4 bases and J by 5 bases, and 12 bases separated the two germline ends. Written as DNA, the CDR3 is TGTGCCAGCAGCCGCCAACATAGCAATAATTCACCCCTCCACTTT. It is translated as CASSRQHSNNSPLHF.

The chain combines TRBV23-1 with TRBJ2-3; D is ambiguous. TRBV23-1 is an open reading frame, and its role is uncertain. The V end lost 11 bases, the J end lost 4 bases, and 10 bases lay between the germline ends. There are 11 residues in the CDR3. The CDR3 here is CALWAPDTQYF. In nucleotides, the CDR3 is TGCGCCCTCTGGGCCCCAGATACGCAGTATTTT.

The rearrangement links TRBV19 to TRBJ1-2; TRBD1 might be the D (6 bases). The CDR3 has 14 residues. The V gene's germline CDR1 is LNHDA and CDR2 SQIVND (reference sequence). Trimming left V 5 bases short and J 3 bases short, with 13 bases between. The CDR3 nucleotides read TGTGCCAGTAGTGTGTCAGGGGAAGACTATGGCTACACCTTC. Protein sequence: CASSVSGEDYGYTF.

V is TRBV6-5 and J is TRBJ1-5; D unclear. V shed 4 bases and J shed 2 bases, with 12 bases lying between them. Per the germline V gene, CDR1 is MNHEY and CDR2 is SVGAGI. CDR3 length: 15 residues. The CDR3 region is CASSSGYLGNQPQHF. The CDR3 nucleotides are TGTGCCAGCAGTTCGGGGTACTTAGGCAATCAGCCCCAGCATTTT.

J is TRBJ2-6 and V is TRBV25-1; no reliable D call. CDR1 is MGHDK and CDR2 is SYGVNS in the germline V gene. The V gene lost 6 bases and the J gene lost 1 base, with 10 bases spanning the gap. The CDR3 has 15 amino acids. CDR3 nucleotides: TGTGCCAGCAGCCCTATCGGGTCTGGGGCCAACGTCCTGACTTTC. This translates into CASSPIGSGANVLTF.

The chain has TRBV29-1 and TRBJ1-2; maybe TRBD1 (6 bases). Trimming stripped 6 bases from V and 5 bases from J, with 16 bases between. From germline, CDR1 is SQVTM and CDR2 ANQGSEA. There are 13 residues in the CDR3. CDR3 nucleotides: TGCAGCGTCGGTGGCACAGGGTTATATGGCTACACCTTC. Translation: CSVGGTGLYGYTF.

The chain links TRBV3-1 (or the pseudogene TRBV3-2) to TRBJ1-6; 8 bases align to TRBD1. V was pared by 6 bases and J by 9 bases, with 7 bases of the junction left unmatched. The CDR3 covers 14 residues. Germline CDR1 LGHDT, CDR2 YNNKEL (reference sequence). The CDR3 loop is CASRGTGGISPLHF. The DNA for the CDR3 is TGTGCCAGCAGAGGGACAGGTGGGATTTCACCCCTCCACTTT.

This sequence joins TRBV7-9 and TRBJ2-5; 7 bases line up with TRBD1. The CDR3 has 15 residues. The germline V gene has CDR1 SEHNR and CDR2 FQNEAQ (reference sequence). The ends lost 2 bases at V and 3 bases at J; junction bases unmatched: 6. For the CDR3, the DNA is TGTGCCAGCAGCTTAATCCGGGACAGAAAAGAGACCCAGTACTTC. It yields the protein CASSLIRDRKETQYF.

This chain connects TRBV21-1 to TRBJ2-3; the table gives TRBD2 as D, unverified against the DNA. TRBV21-1 is a pseudogene locus. This CDR3 is 16 amino acids long. The DNA of the CDR3 is TGTGCCAGTCATACAGAGGGGCGGGGGTTCACAGATACGCAGTATTTT. Amino acids: CASHTEGRGFTDTQYF.

J is TRBJ1-4 and V is TRBV5-1; a weak D match, TRBD1 (5 bases). V was cut by 0 bases and J by 8 bases, with 17 bases left in between. Germline V gene lookup returns CDR1 SGHRS and CDR2 YFSETQ. CDR3 size: 16 residues. The CDR3 coding sequence is TGCGCCAGCAGCTTGGCCGCAGGGAGGGCTGGCGAAAAACTGTTTTTT. Protein product: CASSLAAGRAGEKLFF.

This chain connects TRBV30 to TRBJ1-2; the match to TRBD1 covers 7 bases. The length of the CDR3 is 15 residues. The germline gives CDR1 GTSNPN, CDR2 SVGIG (reference sequence). The ends lost 4 bases at V and 6 bases at J; junction bases unmatched: 14. The CDR3 coding sequence is TGTGCCTGGAACTCGGTTAGGGGGCCCTCGGATGGCTACACCTTC. Its translation: CAWNSVRGPSDGYTF.

This chain joins TRBV2 and TRBJ1-5; perhaps TRBD1 as D (6 bases). CDR3 length equals 14 residues. The V end lost 4 bases, the J end lost 3 bases, and 10 bases lay between the germline ends. Germline CDR1 and CDR2: SNHLY and FYNNEI. The CDR3 is CASSVPGANQPQHF. DNA for the CDR3: TGTGCCAGCAGTGTCCCAGGGGCCAATCAGCCCCAGCATTTT. The full variable domain, with the rest looked up from reference TRBV2 and TRBJ1-5, is EPEVTQTPSHQVTQMGQEVILRCVPISNHLYFYWYRQILGQKVEFLVSFYNNEISEKSEIFDDQFSVERPDGSNFTLKIRSTKLEDSAMYFCASSVPGANQPQHFGDGTRLSIL.

This chain links TRBV27 with TRBJ1-2; TRBD1 might be the D (5 bases). CDR3 length: 14 amino acids. Looked up from germline, CDR1 is MNHEY and CDR2 is SMNVEV (reference sequence). Trimming left V 3 bases short and J 2 bases short, with 10 bases between. Written as DNA, the CDR3 is TGTGCCAGCAGTTTCGCAGCAGGGAACTATGGCTACACCTTC. As protein: CASSFAAGNYGYTF.

The chain recombines TRBV2 with TRBJ1-4; weak D call: TRBD1 (5 bases). The V gene lost 4 bases and the J gene lost 4 bases, with 7 bases spanning the gap. CDR1 is SNHLY and CDR2 is FYNNEI in the germline V gene. The CDR3 runs to 13 residues. For the CDR3, the DNA is TGTGCCAGCAGTGGCGGGGGTAATGAAAAACTGTTTTTT. It yields the protein CASSGGGNEKLFF.